Shown below are 2 T cell receptor beta chains from a single sample sequenced in a study of T cells in Graves' hyperthyroidism and ophthalmopathy. From RNA transcripts, TCR beta CDR3 regions were amplified. HTBI primers were employed in a first-round RT-PCR of the TCR CDR3. TCRdb used MiXCR to reprocess the multiplex PCR reads, holding one entry per CDR3 protein. Here the sample spans roughly 250,000 distinct CDR3 sequences, approximately 20% being singletons. Sequencing input: blood. The receptors originated from a man in his thirties or forties with Graves' ophthalmopathy.

This clonotype came up a few times. V is TRBV27 and J is TRBJ2-5; 10 nucleotides align to TRBD2. The germline gives CDR1 MNHEY, CDR2 SMNVEV (reference sequence). The V segment lost 3 bases and the J segment 2 bases; nucleotides outside the gene matches: 9. There are 17 residues in the CDR3. The CDR3 region has the DNA TGTGCCAGCAGTTTTTTGGCTAGCGGGAGATCACAAGAGACCCAGTACTTC. It encodes CASSFLASGRSQETQYF.

The rearrangement uses TRBV30 and TRBJ2-7; 8 nucleotides match TRBD1. The CDR3 runs 14 residues. The germline CDR1 and CDR2 sequences are GTSNPN and SVGIG (reference sequence). The trim removed 4 bases at V and 9 bases at J, leaving 14 bases unmatched. The CDR3 DNA reads as TGTGCCTGGAACATACAGGGGGAGATTGTAGGGCAGTACTTC. Translating gives CAWNIQGEIVGQYF. The full variable domain, in which reference TRBV30 and TRBJ2-7 provide the parts outside the CDR3, is SQTIHQWPATLVQPVGSPLSLECTVEGTSNPNLYWYRQAAGRGLQLLFYSVGIGQISSEVPQNLSASRPQDRQFILSSKKLLLSDSGFYLCAWNIQGEIVGQYFGPGTRLTVT.